The TCR beta chain described here comes from a study of early T cells in non-severe SARS-CoV-2 infection. Study summary: From unsorted whole blood, bulk RNA was sequenced, and the chains remained unpaired.

The CDR3 covers 14 residues. Trimming cost V 1 base and J 4 bases, with 10 bases left between them. From germline, CDR1 is SGHVS and CDR2 FNYEAQ. Separate cDNA molecules each had unique molecular identifiers attached to them. From the 5' RACE reads, TCRdb called clonotypes with MiXCR, one entry per CDR3 protein. Of around 77,000 distinct CDR3 sequences listed, roughly 12% are singletons. Study results and caveats: Matching results from VDJdb favored anti-spike CD8 responses, leaving private and CD4 specificities undetected.

The table lists this clonotype with a few counts. Its target is unknown. Source: whole blood, taken at baseline. The TCR was taken from an adult who was a healthcare worker with PCR-confirmed SARS-CoV-2 infection or an uninfected control (not recorded which). The donor label of this sample is uncertain. The chain recombines TRBV7-6 with TRBJ1-1; the D is unclear. The CDR3: CASSLVGMGTEAFF. CDR3 DNA: TGTGCCAGCAGCTTAGTTGGGATGGGCACTGAAGCTTTCTTT.